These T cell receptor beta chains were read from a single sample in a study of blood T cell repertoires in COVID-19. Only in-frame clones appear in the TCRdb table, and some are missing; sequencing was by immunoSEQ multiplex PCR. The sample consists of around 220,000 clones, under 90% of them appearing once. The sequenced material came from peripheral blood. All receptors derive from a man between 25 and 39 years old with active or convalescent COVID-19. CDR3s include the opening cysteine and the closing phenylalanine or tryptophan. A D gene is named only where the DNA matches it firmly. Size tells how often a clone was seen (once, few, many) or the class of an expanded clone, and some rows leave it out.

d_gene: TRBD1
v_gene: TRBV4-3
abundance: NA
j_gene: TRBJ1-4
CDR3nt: TGCGCCAGCAGCCAAGCCGCCCTCGGTAGCCAGGGGGCACGCGAAAAACTGTTTTTT
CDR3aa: CASSQAALGSQGAREKLFF

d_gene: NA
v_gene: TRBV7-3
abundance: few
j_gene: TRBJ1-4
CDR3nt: TGTGCCAGCAGCCCCCCGACTAATGAAAAACTGTTTTTT
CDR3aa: CASSPPTNEKLFF

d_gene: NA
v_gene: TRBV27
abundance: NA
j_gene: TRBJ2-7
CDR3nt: TGTGCCAGCGCTGGTGGGGGGTACTACGAGCAGTACTTC
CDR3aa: CASAGGGYYEQYF

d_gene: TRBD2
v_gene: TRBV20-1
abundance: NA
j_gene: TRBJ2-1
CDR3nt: TGCAGTGCTAGTGTAGCGGGAGGGTCGAATGAGCAGTTCTTC
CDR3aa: CSASVAGGSNEQFF

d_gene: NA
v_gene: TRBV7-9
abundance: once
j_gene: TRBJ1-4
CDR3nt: TGTGCCAGCACCCGGGGGGATGGCGAAAAACTGTTTTTT
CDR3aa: CASTRGDGEKLFF

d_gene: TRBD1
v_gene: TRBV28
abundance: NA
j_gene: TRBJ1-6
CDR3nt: TGTGCCAGCAGTCGATCGACAGGGCGATCACCCCTCCACTTT
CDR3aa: CASSRSTGRSPLHF

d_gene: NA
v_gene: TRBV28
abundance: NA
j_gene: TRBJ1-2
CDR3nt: TGTGCCAGCACCTTAGCGGGGGGGAACTATGGCTACACCTTC
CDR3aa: CASTLAGGNYGYTF

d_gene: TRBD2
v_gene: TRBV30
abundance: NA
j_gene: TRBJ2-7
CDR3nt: TGTGCCTGGAGTGTTACGCGGGAGTCTTACGAGCAGTACTTC
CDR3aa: CAWSVTRESYEQYF

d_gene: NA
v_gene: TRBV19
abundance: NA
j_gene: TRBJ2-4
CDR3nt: TGTGCCAGTAAGGAGGTGGCCAAAAACATTCAGTACTTC
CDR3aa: CASKEVAKNIQYF

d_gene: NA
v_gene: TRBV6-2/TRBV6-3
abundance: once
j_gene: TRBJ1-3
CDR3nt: TGTGCCAGCAGCTTTAGCTCTGGAAACACCATATATTTT
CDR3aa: CASSFSSGNTIYF

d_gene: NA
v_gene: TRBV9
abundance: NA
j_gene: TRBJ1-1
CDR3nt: TGTGCCAGCAGCGTCAGGGTGGGGACTGAAGCTTTCTTT
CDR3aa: CASSVRVGTEAFF

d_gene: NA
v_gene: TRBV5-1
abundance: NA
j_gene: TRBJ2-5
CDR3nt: TGCGCCAGCAGCTTGCGACAGACTCAAGAGACCCAGTACTTC
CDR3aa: CASSLRQTQETQYF

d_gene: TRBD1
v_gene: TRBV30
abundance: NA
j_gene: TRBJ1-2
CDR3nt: TGTGCCTGGAGTGTACGACAGGGGTTTGGCTACACCTTC
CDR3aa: CAWSVRQGFGYTF

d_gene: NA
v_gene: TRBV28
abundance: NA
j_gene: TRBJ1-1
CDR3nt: TGTGCCAGCAGTCCTACCAACAGGAACACTGAAGCTTTCTTT
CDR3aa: CASSPTNRNTEAFF

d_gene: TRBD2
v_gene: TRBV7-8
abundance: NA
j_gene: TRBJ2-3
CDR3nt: TGTGCCAGCAGCTCCGGGACTAGCGGGAGTAGAACAGATACGCAGTATTTT
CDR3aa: CASSSGTSGSRTDTQYF

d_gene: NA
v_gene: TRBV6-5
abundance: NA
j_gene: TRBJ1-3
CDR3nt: TGTGCCAGCAGTTACTCCCTCAGGGTTACTGGAAACACCATATATTTT
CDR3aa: CASSYSLRVTGNTIYF

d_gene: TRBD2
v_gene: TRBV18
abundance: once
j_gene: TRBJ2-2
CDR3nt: TGTGCCAGCTCACCACCGGGACTAGCGGGAGCCGGGGAGCTGTTTTTT
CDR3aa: CASSPPGLAGAGELFF

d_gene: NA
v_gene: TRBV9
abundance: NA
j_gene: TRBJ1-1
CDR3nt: TGTGCCAGCAGCGAGGGACAGAACACTGAAGCTTTCTTT
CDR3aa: CASSEGQNTEAFF

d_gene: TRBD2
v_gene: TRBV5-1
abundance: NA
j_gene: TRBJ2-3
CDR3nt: TGCGCCAGCAGCTTGGTTACTAGCGGCTCAGATACGCAGTATTTT
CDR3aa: CASSLVTSGSDTQYF

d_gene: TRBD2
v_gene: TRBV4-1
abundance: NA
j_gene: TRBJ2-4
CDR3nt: TGCGCCAGCAGCCAAGATCCGACTAGCGGAGCCAAAAACATTCAGTACTTC
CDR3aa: CASSQDPTSGAKNIQYF

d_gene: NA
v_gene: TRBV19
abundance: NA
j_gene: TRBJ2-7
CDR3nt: TGTGCCAGTAGTATGGGGGGGGCAGCGGAGCAGTACTTC
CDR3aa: CASSMGGAAEQYF

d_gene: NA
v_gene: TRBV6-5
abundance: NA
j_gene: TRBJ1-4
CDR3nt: TGTGCCAGCAGCAAACAGGGTGGGGATGAAAAACTGTTTTTT
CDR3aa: CASSKQGGDEKLFF

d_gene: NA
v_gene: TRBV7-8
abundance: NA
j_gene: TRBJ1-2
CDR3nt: TGTGCCAGCAGCTTAGGCCTGGCGTGGGGGAGGATTGGCTACACCTTC
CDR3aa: CASSLGLAWGRIGYTF

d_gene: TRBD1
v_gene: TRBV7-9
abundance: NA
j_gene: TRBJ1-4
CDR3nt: TGTGCCAGCAGCGCCTATTTGACAGGGGGCAGCGAAAAACTGTTTTTT
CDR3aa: CASSAYLTGGSEKLFF

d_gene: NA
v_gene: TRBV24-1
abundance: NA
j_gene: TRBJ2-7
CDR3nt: TGTGCCACCATCCGGGACACCTACTCCTACGAGCAGTACTTC
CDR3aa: CATIRDTYSYEQYF

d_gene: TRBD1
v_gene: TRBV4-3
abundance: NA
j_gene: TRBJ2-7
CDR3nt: TGCGCCAGCAGCCAAGGGGCCGGGACAGCTAGGAACGAGCAGTACTTC
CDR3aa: CASSQGAGTARNEQYF

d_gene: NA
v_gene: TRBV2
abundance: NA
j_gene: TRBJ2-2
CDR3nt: TGTGCCAGCAGACAAAACACCAGGGTTGGGGCCGGGGAGCTGTTTTTT
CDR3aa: CASRQNTRVGAGELFF

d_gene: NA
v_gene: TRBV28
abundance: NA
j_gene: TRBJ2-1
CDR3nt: TGTGCCAGCAGTTTAATCGGGGGGCCTAACAATGAGCAGTTCTTC
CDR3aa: CASSLIGGPNNEQFF

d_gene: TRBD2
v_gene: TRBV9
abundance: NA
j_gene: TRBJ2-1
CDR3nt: TGTGCCAGCAGCGCCCAGGGACTAGCGGGTGAGCAGTTCTTC
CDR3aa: CASSAQGLAGEQFF

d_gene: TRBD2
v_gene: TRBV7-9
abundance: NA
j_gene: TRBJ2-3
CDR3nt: TGTGCCAGCAGCACCCGGGACTACCCCACAGATACGCAGTATTTT
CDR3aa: CASSTRDYPTDTQYF

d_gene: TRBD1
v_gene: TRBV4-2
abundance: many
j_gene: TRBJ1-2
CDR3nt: TGTGCCAGCAGCCAAGATGCTCAGGGGGCCGGTTATGGCTACACCTTC
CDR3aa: CASSQDAQGAGYGYTF

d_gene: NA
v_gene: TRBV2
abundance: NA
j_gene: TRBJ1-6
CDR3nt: TGTGCCAGCAGCGCCCGCGACCAAAGGGACACTCACTATAATTCACCCCTCCACTTT
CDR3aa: CASSARDQRDTHYNSPLHF

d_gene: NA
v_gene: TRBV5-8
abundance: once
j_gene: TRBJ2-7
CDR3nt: TGTGCCAGCAGGAATCGTGGGGGGTACGAGCAGTACTTC
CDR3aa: CASRNRGGYEQYF